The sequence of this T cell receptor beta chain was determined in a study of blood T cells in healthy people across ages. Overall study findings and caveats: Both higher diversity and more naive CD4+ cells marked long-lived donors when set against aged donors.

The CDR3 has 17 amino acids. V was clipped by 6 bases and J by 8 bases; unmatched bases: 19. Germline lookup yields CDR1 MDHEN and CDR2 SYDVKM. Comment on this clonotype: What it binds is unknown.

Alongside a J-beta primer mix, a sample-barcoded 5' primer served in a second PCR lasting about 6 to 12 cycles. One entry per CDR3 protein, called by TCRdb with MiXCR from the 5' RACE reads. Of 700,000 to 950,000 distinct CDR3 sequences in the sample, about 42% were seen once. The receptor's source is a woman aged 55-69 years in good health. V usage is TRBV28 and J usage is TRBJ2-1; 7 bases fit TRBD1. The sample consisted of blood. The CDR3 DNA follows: TGTGCCAGCAGATCCTACTACAGGGGACCAGCCTCCGATGAGCAGTTCTTC. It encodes CASRSYYRGPASDEQFF. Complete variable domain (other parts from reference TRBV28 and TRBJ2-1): DVKVTQSSRYLVKRTGEKVFLECVQDMDHENMFWYRQDPGLGLRLIYFSYDVKMKEKGDIPEGYSVSREKKERFSLILESASTNQTSMYLCASRSYYRGPASDEQFFGPGTRLTVL.